This TCR beta chain came from a study of vaccination effects on CD4 cells after COVID-19. On this clone itself: Its antigen is unidentified.

The CDR3 has 17 residues. The J segment lost 1 base and the V segment lost 4 bases, leaving 12 bases of the junction unmatched. In germline, CDR1 is SEHNR, CDR2 FQNEAQ (reference sequence). Researchers isolated CD4+ T cells once roughly nine days of culture had elapsed. Half of the medium was exchanged for IL-2 medium on both days 3 and 7. Sequencing used immunoSEQ multiplex PCR; TCRdb keeps in-frame clones, though not all of them. The repertoire consists of approximately 40,000 clones, with 82% occurring once and the leading ten covering roughly 3%. The source is a human donor who received a COVID-19 vaccine. This chain links TRBV7-9 with TRBJ1-1; the match to TRBD1 covers 7 bases. This sample comprised CD4+ T cells from PBMCs cultured without peptide, obtained before COVID-19 vaccination. CDR3 coding DNA: TGTGCCAGCAGCTCGAGGGGGCGGGGATATAAGAACACTGAAGCTTTCTTT. Translating gives CASSSRGRGYKNTEAFF.